The clone carrying this T cell receptor beta chain came up many times. Its antigen is unknown. Time point here: newly diagnosed GD, antithyroid drugs for less than 3 months. With RNA extracted from PBMCs as input, the TCR library was made. The data are from a study of regulatory T cells in long-lasting Graves disease. Study-level points and caveats: Persistent disease showed a preference for TRBV28, TRBJ1-2 and TRBJ2-5. Not thyroid tissue but only peripheral blood was studied.

Both iRepertoire HTBI primers and Arm-PCR of CDR3 regions were used to build the TCR beta libraries. TCRdb reanalysed the multiplex PCR reads using MiXCR and keeps one entry per CDR3 protein. The repertoire holds 600,000 to 650,000 distinct CDR3 sequences, roughly 15% seen once, with around a sixth in the top ten. The CDR3 sequence is 15 residues long. Trimming removed 5 bases at V and 9 bases at J, with 21 bases between. The data also belong to a second study, concerning T cells in Graves' hyperthyroidism and ophthalmopathy. Per that study: Orbital computed tomography, thyroid ultrasound, serum thyroxine and TRAb, and clinical symptoms together informed the diagnoses. A set of HTBI primers served as the primers for a first-round RT-PCR of the TCR CDR3.

The source was peripheral blood mononuclear cells (PBMCs), collected at new diagnosis, from a patient treated with antithyroid drugs. This sequence joins TRBV12-3 or TRBV12-4 and TRBJ2-3; weak D call: TRBD1 (6 bases). The clonotype comes from a woman between 25 and 40 years old with Graves disease. The CDR3 DNA follows: TGTGCCAGCAGTAGAAAATCCAGGGAACAGGGCACGCAGTATTTT. It encodes CASSRKSREQGTQYF.